The rows below give T cell receptor beta chains drawn from one sample of a study of blood T cell repertoires in COVID-19. Some clones are missing from TCRdb's copy, which holds only in-frame ones; the method was immunoSEQ multiplex PCR. The sample has approximately 46,000 clones; more than 70% are singletons. The specimen sequenced was peripheral blood. The receptors here all came from a human donor in a cohort sampled during active COVID-19. The CDR3 runs from the conserved cysteine through the conserved F or W. The order of the fields is clone size, D gene, J gene, V gene, CDR3 DNA, CDR3 protein. D genes are given only for firm matches. Some rows mark clone size as missing; the rest say once, few, many or name a class of expanded clone.

few	TRBD1	TRBJ1-5	TRBV2	TGTGCCAGCAACAGGGGTCTGAGCAATCAGCCCCAGCATTTT	CASNRGLSNQPQHF
NA	TRBD2	TRBJ2-5	TRBV7-3	TGTGCCAGCAGCCTGACTAGCGGGGGGGAGACCCAGTACTTC	CASSLTSGGETQYF
NA	NA	TRBJ1-2	TRBV18	TGTGCCAGCTCACCACTGCAGGACAAAACTTTCGGGTATGGCTACACCTTC	CASSPLQDKTFGYGYTF
NA	TRBD1	TRBJ1-1	TRBV11-2	TGTGCCAGCAGCTGGGACAGGAGCTACACTGAAGCTTTCTTT	CASSWDRSYTEAFF
NA	NA	TRBJ2-2	TRBV5-6	TGTGCCAGCAGCGTAAGAATCACACAGTGGAACACCGGGGAGCTGTTTTTT	CASSVRITQWNTGELFF
few	NA	TRBJ2-7	TRBV4-2	TGTGCCAGCAGCAAAACGGGGGACGGAACCTACGAGCAGTACTTC	CASSKTGDGTYEQYF
NA	NA	TRBJ2-1	TRBV7-2	TGTGCCAGCAGCTTAGAAGGAGAAGGCAAGCAGTTCTTC	CASSLEGEGKQFF
NA	NA	TRBJ2-3	TRBV4-1	TGCGCCAGCAGCCAAGGGGACTCCTCGGATACGCAGTATTTT	CASSQGDSSDTQYF
NA	TRBD1	TRBJ2-5	TRBV6-5	TGTGCCAGCAGCCTGAGAGGGGGCAGTGGAGAGACCCAGTACTTC	CASSLRGGSGETQYF
NA	NA	TRBJ2-2	TRBV2	TGTGCCAGCAGTAGTAGAGCGGCGAACACCGGGGAGCTGTTTTTT	CASSSRAANTGELFF
few	TRBD1	TRBJ1-5	TRBV7-2	TGTGCCAGCAGCTTCACCGGGACAGGCAATCAGCCCCAGCATTTT	CASSFTGTGNQPQHF
NA	NA	TRBJ2-5	TRBV18	TGTGCCAGCTCACCACTCGGGGAGTACCAAGAGACCCAGTACTTC	CASSPLGEYQETQYF
NA	NA	TRBJ2-1	TRBV5-4	TGTGCCAGCACCTTCAACCTAGATCCCCTGTTCTTC	CASTFNLDPLFF
few	TRBD1	TRBJ2-3	TRBV5-6	TGTGCCAGCAGCCTACAAATCCGGGACAGGACCACAGATACGCAGTATTTT	CASSLQIRDRTTDTQYF
NA	NA	TRBJ2-5	TRBV7-2	TGTGCCAGCAGCTTAAAGTGGCATCAAGAGACCCAGTACTTC	CASSLKWHQETQYF
medium-sized	TRBD2	TRBJ2-2	TRBV5-4	TGTGCCAGCAGCCCCCGGGGGGGAACGAACACCGGGGAGCTGTTTTTT	CASSPRGGTNTGELFF
once	NA	TRBJ2-3	TRBV6-5	TGTACAACTCAGGCCGGGGGAAGAGATACGCAGTATTTT	CTTQAGGRDTQYF
NA	NA	TRBJ2-7	TRBV28	TGTGCCAGCAAGAAGTTCGTATCAGGGTTCATTACTTCCTACGAGCAGTACTTC	CASKKFVSGFITSYEQYF
NA	NA	TRBJ1-1	TRBV4-1	TGCGCCAGCAGCGGGCAGGGAAGGAACACTGAAGCTTTCTTT	CASSGQGRNTEAFF
NA	NA	TRBJ2-4	TRBV4-3	TGCGCCAGCAGCCAAGATTCGCAGGGAATAGCCAAAAACATTCAGTACTTC	CASSQDSQGIAKNIQYF
NA	TRBD1	TRBJ1-4	TRBV18	TGTGCCAGCTCACCCCGCACAGGGGGAGGTAATGAAAAACTGTTTTTT	CASSPRTGGGNEKLFF
NA	NA	TRBJ2-7	TRBV28	TGTGCCAGTAGGGGCACTGGGAAGGGCTCCTACGAGCAGTACTTC	CASRGTGKGSYEQYF